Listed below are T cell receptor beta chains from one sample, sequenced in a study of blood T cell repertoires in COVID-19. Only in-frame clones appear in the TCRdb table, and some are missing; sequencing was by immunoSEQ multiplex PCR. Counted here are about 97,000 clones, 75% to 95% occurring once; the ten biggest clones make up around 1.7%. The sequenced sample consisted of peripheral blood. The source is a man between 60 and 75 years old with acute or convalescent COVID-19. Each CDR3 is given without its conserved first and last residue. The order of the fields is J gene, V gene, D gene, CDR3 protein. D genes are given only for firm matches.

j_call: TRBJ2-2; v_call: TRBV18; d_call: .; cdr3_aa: ASSPTGPTNTGELF
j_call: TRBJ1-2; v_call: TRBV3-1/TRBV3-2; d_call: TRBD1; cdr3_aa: ASSQHRGYYGYT
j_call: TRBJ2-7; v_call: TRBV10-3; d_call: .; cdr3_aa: AISSRDKDYEQY
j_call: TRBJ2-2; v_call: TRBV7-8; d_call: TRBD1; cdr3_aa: ASSPQDRDSGELF
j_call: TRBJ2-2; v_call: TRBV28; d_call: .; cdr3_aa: ASSFRDTWELF
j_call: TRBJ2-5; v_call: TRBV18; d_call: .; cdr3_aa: ASSPTSSETQY
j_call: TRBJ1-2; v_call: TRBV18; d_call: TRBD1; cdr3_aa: ASSPFGQGNYGYT
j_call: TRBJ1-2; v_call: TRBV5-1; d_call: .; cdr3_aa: ASSLDSPNYGYT
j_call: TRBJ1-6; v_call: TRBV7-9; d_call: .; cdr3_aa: ASSFGGTGSPLH
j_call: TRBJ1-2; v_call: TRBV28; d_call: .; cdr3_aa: ASRPGLGYGYT
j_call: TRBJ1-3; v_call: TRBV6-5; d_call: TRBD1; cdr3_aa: ASSLDRGSGNTIY
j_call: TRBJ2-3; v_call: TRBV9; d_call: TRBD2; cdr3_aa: ASSSPLAGGTDTQY
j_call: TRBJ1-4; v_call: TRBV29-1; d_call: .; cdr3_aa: SAGGESNEKLF
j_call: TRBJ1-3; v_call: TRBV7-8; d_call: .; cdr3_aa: ASSQGQSSGNTIY
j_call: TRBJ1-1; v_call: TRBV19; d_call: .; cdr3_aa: ASIHLGVGNTEAF
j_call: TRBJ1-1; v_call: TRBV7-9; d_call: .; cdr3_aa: ASYFSRLGDTEAF